The clone carrying this TCR beta chain was detected only a few times. Its specificity is unknown. Regarding time point: longitudinal time-point 3. The data originate from a study of neurological immune-mediated disorders. The study's findings and limits: The study found the most TCR clonal expansion in HTLV-1-associated myelopathy and the least in multiple sclerosis, below healthy controls.

One entry per CDR3 protein results from TCRdb running MiXCR on the 5' RACE reads. Of approximately 84,000 distinct CDR3 sequences in the sample, under 4.5% were seen once. The CDR3 totals 15 residues. V lost 5 bases, J lost 2 bases, and 9 bases stayed unmatched. Germline CDR1 reads SGHAT; CDR2 reads FQNNGV. Sequenced input: PBMCs. This receptor was obtained from a woman aged 55-69 years with multiple sclerosis. This sequence joins TRBV11-2 and TRBJ2-7; the match to TRBD2 covers 7 bases. For the CDR3, the DNA is TGTGCCAGCAGCCCCGGGGAGGGGATTCCCTACGAGCAGTACTTC. This translates into CASSPGEGIPYEQYF.